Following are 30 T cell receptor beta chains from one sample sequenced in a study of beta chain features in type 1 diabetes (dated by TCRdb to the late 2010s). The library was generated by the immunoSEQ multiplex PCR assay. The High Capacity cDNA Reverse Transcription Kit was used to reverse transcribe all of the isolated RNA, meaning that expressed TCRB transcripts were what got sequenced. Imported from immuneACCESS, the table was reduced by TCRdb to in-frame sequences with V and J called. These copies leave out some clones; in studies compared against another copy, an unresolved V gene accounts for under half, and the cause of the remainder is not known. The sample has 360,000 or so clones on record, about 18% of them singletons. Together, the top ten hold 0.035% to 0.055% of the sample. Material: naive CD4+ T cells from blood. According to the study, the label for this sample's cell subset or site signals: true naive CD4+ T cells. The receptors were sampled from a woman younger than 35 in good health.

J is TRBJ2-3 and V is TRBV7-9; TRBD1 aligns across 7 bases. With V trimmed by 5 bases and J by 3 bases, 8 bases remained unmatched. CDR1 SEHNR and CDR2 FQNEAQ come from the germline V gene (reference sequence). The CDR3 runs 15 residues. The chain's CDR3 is CASSARQGPTDTQYF. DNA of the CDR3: TGTGCCAGCAGCGCCCGACAGGGACCGACAGATACGCAGTATTTT.

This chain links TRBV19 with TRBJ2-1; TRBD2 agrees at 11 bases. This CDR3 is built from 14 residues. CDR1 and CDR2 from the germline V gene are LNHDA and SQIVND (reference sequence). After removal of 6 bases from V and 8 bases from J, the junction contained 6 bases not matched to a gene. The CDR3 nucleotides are TGTGCCAGTAGGTCTAGCGGGGGGCACGATGAGCAGTTCTTC. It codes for CASRSSGGHDEQFF.

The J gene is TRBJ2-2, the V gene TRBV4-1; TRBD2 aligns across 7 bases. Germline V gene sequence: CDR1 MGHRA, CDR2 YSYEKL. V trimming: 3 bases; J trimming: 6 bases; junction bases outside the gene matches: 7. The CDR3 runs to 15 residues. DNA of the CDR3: TGCGCCAGCAGCCATTGGGGGGGTAAGGCCGGGGAGCTGTTTTTT. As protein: CASSHWGGKAGELFF.

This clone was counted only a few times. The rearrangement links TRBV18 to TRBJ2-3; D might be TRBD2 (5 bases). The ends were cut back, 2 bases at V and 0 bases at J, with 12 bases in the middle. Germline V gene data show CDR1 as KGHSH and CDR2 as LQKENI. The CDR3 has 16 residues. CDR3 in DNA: TGTGCCAGCTCACCAGACCGGGGTTTCAGCACAGATACGCAGTATTTT. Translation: CASSPDRGFSTDTQYF.

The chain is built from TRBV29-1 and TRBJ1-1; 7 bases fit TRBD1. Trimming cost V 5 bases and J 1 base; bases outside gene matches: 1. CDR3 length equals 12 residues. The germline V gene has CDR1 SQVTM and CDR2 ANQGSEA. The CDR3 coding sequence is TGCAGCGTTTGGACAGGGAACACTGAAGCTTTCTTT. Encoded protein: CSVWTGNTEAFF.

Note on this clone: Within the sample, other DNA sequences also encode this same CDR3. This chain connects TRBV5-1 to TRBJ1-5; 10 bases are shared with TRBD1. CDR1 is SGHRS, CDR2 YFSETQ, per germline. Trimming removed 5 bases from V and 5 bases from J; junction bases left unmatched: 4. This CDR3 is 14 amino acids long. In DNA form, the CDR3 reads TGCGCCAGCAGTCTAGGACAGGGGGATCAGCCCCAGCATTTT. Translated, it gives CASSLGQGDQPQHF.

In DNA, the CDR3 is TGTGCCAGCAGTACTAGCGGGAGGTCATACAATGAGCAGTTCTTC. This encodes CASSTSGRSYNEQFF. V and J are TRBV7-9 and TRBJ2-1; 12 positions match TRBD2. CDR3 length: 15 amino acids. Unmatched junction bases numbered 4, after V lost 6 bases and J lost 4 bases. The germline CDR1 and CDR2 sequences are SEHNR and FQNEAQ (reference sequence).

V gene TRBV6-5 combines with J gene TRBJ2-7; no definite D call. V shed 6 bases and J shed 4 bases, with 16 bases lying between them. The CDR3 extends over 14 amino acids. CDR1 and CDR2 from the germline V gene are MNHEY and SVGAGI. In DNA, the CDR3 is TGTGCCAGCAGCCGTTCGGGTCCTGCTTACGAGCAGTACTTC. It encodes CASSRSGPAYEQYF.

The CDR3 region is CASSVVSGSYNEQFF. CDR3 nucleotide sequence: TGTGCCAGCAGCGTAGTTAGCGGCTCCTACAATGAGCAGTTCTTC. J is TRBJ2-1 and V is TRBV9, with a possible D match to TRBD2 (6 bases). CDR1 and CDR2 from the germline V gene are SGDLS and YYNGEE. Trimming pared 0 bases from V and 0 bases from J, leaving 7 bases between. This CDR3 has 15 residues.

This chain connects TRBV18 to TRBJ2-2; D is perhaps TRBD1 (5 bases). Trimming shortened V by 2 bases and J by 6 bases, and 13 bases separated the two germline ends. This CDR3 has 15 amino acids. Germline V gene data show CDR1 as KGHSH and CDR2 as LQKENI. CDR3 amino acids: CASSPVGVESGELFF. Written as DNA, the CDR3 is TGTGCCAGCTCACCAGTAGGGGTCGAGTCCGGGGAGCTGTTTTTT.

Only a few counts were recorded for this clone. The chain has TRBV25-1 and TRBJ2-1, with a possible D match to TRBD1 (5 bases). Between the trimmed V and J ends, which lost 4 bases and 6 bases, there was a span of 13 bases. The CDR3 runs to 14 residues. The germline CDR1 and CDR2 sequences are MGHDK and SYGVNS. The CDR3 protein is CASSVGGARNEQFF. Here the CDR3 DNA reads TGTGCCAGCAGTGTGGGTGGGGCGCGCAATGAGCAGTTCTTC.

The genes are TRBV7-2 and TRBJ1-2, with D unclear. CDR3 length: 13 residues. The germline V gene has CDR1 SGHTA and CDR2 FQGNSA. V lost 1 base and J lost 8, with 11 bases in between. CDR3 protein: CASSLGRSGGYTF. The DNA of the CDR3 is TGTGCCAGCAGCTTAGGGCGGTCGGGGGGCTACACCTTC. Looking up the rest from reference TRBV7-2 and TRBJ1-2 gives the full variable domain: GAGVSQSPSNKVTEKGKDVELRCDPISGHTALYWYRQSLGQGLEFLIYFQGNSAPDKSGLPSDRFSAERTGGSVSTLTIQRTQQEDSAVYLCASSLGRSGGYTFGSGTRLTVV.

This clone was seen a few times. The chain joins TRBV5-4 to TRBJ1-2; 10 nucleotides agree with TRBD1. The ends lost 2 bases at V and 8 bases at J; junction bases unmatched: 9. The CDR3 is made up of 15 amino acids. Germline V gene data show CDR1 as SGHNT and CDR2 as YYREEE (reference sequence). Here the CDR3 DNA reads TGTGCCAGCAGCTTCTACGGGACAGGGGTGTTCGGCTACACCTTC. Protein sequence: CASSFYGTGVFGYTF.

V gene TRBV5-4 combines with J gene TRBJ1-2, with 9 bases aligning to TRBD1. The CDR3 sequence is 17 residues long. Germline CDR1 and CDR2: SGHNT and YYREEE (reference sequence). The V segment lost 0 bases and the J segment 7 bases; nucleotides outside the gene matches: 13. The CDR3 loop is CASSLEGDRARFGGYTF. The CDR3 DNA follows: TGTGCCAGCAGCTTGGAAGGGGACAGGGCCCGTTTTGGTGGCTACACCTTC.

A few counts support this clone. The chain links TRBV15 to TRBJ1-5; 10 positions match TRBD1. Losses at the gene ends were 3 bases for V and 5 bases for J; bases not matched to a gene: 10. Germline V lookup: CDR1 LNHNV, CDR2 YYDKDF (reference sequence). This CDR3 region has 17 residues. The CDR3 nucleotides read TGTGCCACCAGCAGGATAGCTGGGACAGGGGAGGATCAGCCCCAGCATTTT. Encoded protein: CATSRIAGTGEDQPQHF. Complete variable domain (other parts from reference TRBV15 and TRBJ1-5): DAMVIQNPRYQVTQFGKPVTLSCSQTLNHNVMYWYQQKSSQAPKLLFHYYDKDFNNEADTPDNFQSRRPNTSFCFLDIRSPGLGDTAMYLCATSRIAGTGEDQPQHFGDGTRLSIL.

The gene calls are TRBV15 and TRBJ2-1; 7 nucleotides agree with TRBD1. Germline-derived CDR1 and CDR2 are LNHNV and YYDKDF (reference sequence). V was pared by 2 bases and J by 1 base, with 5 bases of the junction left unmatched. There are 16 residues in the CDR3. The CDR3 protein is CATSRSSRGSYNEQFF. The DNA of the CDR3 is TGTGCCACCAGCAGATCCTCCAGGGGGTCCTACAATGAGCAGTTCTTC.

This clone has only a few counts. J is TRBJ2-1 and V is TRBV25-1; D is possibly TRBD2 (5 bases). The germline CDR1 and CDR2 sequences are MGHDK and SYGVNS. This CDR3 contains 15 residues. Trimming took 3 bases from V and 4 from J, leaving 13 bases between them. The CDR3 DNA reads TGTGCCAGCAGTGACGGGGTATCACGTTACAATGAGCAGTTCTTC. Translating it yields CASSDGVSRYNEQFF.

Written as DNA, the CDR3 is TGTGCCAGCAGATTATGGGCCACCGGCACAGATACGCAGTATTTT. It translates to CASRLWATGTDTQYF. The rearrangement links TRBV7-2 to TRBJ2-3, with D uncertain. CDR1 is SGHTA and CDR2 is FQGNSA in the germline V gene. The ends were cut back, 6 bases at V and 1 base at J, with 14 bases in the middle. This CDR3 comprises 15 residues.

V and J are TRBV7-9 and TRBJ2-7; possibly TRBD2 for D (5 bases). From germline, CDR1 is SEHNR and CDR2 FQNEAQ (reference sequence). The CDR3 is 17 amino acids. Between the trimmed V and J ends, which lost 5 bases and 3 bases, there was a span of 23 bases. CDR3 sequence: CASSPPSGLYPHYEQYF. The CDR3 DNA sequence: TGTGCCAGCAGCCCGCCATCCGGACTCTATCCCCACTACGAGCAGTACTTC. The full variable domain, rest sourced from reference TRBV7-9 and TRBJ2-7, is DTGVSQNPRHKITKRGQNVTFRCDPISEHNRLYWYRQTLGQGPEFLTYFQNEAQLEKSRLLSDRFSAERPKGSFSTLEIQRTEQGDSAMYLCASSPPSGLYPHYEQYFGPGTRLTVT.

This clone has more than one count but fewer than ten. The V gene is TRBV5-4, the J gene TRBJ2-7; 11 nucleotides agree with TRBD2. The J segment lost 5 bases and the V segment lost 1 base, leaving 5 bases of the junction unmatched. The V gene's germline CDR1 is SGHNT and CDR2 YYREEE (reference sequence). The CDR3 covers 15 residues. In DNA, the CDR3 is TGTGCCAGCAGCTTGACTAGCGGGGGATCAAACGAGCAGTACTTC. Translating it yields CASSLTSGGSNEQYF.

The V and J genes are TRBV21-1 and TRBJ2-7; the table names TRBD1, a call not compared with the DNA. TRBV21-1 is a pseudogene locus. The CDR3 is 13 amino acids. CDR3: CASSNFGQPLAYF. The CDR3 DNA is TGTGCCAGCAGCAACTTCGGACAGCCGCTTGCGTACTTC.

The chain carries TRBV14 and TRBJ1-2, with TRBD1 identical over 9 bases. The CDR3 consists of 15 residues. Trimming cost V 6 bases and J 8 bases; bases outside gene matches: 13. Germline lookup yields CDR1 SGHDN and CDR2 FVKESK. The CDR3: CASSRTGANYRGYTF. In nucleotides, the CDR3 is TGTGCCAGCAGTCGGACAGGGGCCAACTATCGAGGCTACACCTTC. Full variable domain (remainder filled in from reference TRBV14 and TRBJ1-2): EAGVTQFPSHSVIEKGQTVTLRCDPISGHDNLYWYRRVMGKEIKFLLHFVKESKQDESGMPNNRFLAERTGGTYSTLKVQPAELEDSGVYFCASSRTGANYRGYTFGSGTRLTVV.

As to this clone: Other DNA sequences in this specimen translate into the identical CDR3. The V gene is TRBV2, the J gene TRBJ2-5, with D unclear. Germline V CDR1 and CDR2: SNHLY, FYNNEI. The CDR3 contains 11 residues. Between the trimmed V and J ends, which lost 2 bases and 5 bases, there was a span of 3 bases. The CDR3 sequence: CASSERETQYF. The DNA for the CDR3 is TGTGCCAGCAGTGAACGGGAGACCCAGTACTTC.

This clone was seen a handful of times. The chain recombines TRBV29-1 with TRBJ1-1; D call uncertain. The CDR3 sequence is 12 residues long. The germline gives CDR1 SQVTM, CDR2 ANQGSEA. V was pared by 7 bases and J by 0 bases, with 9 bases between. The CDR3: CSAGSMNTEAFF. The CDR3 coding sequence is TGCAGCGCGGGATCGATGAACACTGAAGCTTTCTTT. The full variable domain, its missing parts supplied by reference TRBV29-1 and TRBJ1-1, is SAVISQKPSRDICQRGTSLTIQCQVDSQVTMMFWYRQQPGQSLTLIATANQGSEATYESGFVIDKFPISRPNLTFSTLTVSNMSPEDSSIYLCSAGSMNTEAFFGQGTRLTVV.

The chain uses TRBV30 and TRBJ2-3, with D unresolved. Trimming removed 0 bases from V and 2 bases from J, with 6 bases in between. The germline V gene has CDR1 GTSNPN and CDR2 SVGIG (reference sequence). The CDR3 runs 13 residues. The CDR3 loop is CAWSVLATDTQYF. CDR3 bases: TGTGCCTGGAGTGTCTTAGCCACAGATACGCAGTATTTT.

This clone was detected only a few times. The CDR3 nucleotides are TGTGCCAGCAGCGACCAACGGACTAGCGGGAGGCCTTTGGAGCAGTTCTTC. Amino acid sequence: CASSDQRTSGRPLEQFF. J is TRBJ2-1 and V is TRBV9; the match to TRBD2 covers 14 bases. The CDR3 is 17 amino acids. CDR1 is SGDLS, CDR2 YYNGEE, per germline. Germline trimming cut 3 bases from V and 10 bases from J; bases unmatched to any gene: 12.

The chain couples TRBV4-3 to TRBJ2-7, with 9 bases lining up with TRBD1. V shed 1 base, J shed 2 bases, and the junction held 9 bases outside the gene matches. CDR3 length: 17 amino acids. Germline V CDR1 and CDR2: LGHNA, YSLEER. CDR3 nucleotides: TGCGCCAGCAGCCAAGGAATAGGGACAGGGTGGGCCTACGAGCAGTACTTC. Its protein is CASSQGIGTGWAYEQYF.

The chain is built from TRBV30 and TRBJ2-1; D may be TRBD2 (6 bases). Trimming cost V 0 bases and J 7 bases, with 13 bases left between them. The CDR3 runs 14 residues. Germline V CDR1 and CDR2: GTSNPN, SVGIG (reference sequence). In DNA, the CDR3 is TGTGCCTGGAGTGTGGGACTCCTAAATAATGAGCAGTTCTTC. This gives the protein CAWSVGLLNNEQFF.

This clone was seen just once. Written as DNA, the CDR3 is TGTGCCATCAGTGGGGGACAGGGGGTCTCCTACGAGCAGTACTTC. Protein: CAISGGQGVSYEQYF. The rearrangement uses TRBV10-3 and TRBJ2-7; 11 nucleotides align to TRBD1. Trimming removed 4 bases from V and 0 bases from J; junction bases left unmatched: 2. There are 15 residues in the CDR3. CDR1 is ENHRY and CDR2 is SYGVKD in the germline V gene.

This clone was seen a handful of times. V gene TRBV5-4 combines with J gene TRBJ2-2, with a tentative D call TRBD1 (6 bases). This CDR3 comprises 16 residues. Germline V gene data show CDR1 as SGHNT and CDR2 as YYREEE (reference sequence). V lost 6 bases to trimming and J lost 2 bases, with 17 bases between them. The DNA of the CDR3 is TGTGCCAGCACCAGACAACAGGGTGGCAACACCGGGGAGCTGTTTTTT. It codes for CASTRQQGGNTGELFF.